One and the same sample provided the 7 T cell receptor beta chains below, sequenced in a study of human T cells and chemical hapten exposure (TCRdb year 2021). Receptor libraries were prepared by RACE. The sequencer listed for this sample is NextSeq 500. TCRdb ran its own pipeline on the public reads, namely fastp trimming at Q25 and MiXCR clone calling, and kept in-frame beta chains. Duplicate CDR3 protein sequences are folded into a single record with the most common DNA and genes. In this sample the table shows some 190,000 distinct CDR3 sequences, around 22% of which occur a single time. The top ten hold approximately 6.4% of the sample. The time point label of this sample denotes: patch test 1, 2 weeks after DPC sensitization. In light of the paper, this sample's treatment or condition label describes: therapeutic diphenylcyclopropenone sensitization with weekly scalp DPC. Sequencing used whole blood, obtained in connection with sensitization to the hapten diphenylcyclopropenone (DPC). The source is a woman in her forties or fifties with alopecia areata. Some clones in this sample may be carry-over from other donors' samples.

V usage is TRBV12-5 and J usage is TRBJ1-1; the D is unclear. The CDR3 runs to 15 residues. Trimming removed 0 bases at V and 0 bases at J, with 8 bases between. Germline CDR1 is LGHNT and CDR2 is FRNRAP. CDR3 nucleotide sequence: TGTGCTAGTGGTTTGGTAAGGCAAATGAACACTGAAGCTTTCTTT. As protein: CASGLVRQMNTEAFF.

In nucleotides, the CDR3 is TGTGCCAGCACCGGCTCTGGGGCCAACGTCCTGACTTTC. Translation: CASTGSGANVLTF. The chain recombines TRBV7-9 with TRBJ2-6; D remains ambiguous. The CDR3 has 13 residues. CDR1 is SEHNR and CDR2 is FQNEAQ in the germline V gene (reference sequence). V lost 7 bases and J lost 0, with 4 bases in between.

This clonotype occurred many times. V gene TRBV5-1 combines with J gene TRBJ2-3; TRBD1 matches 7 bases. From germline, CDR1 is SGHRS and CDR2 YFSETQ. J lost 4 bases, V lost 4 bases, and 6 bases had no gene match. The CDR3 runs 14 residues. DNA for the CDR3: TGCGCCAGCAGCGATCCACAGGGGTCAGATACGCAGTATTTT. This codes for CASSDPQGSDTQYF.

This clonotype appeared a few times. The CDR3 protein is CASSLDPREGTDTQYF. The DNA for the CDR3 is TGCGCCAGCAGCTTGGATCCCCGGGAGGGCACAGATACGCAGTATTTT. The V call is TRBV5-1, the J call TRBJ2-3, with 7 bases lining up with TRBD2. V lost 0 bases to trimming and J lost 1 base; unmatched junction nucleotides: 5. From germline, CDR1 is SGHRS and CDR2 YFSETQ. This CDR3 contains 16 residues.

This clonotype was seen a handful of times. The V and J genes are TRBV12-3 or TRBV12-4 and TRBJ1-4; TRBD1 is a possible D gene (6 bases). This CDR3 comprises 13 residues. Between the trimmed V and J ends, which lost 8 bases and 8 bases, there was a span of 15 bases. CDR3 region: CASLNKGGEKLFF. The CDR3 region has the DNA TGTGCCAGCCTCAACAAAGGGGGGGAAAAACTGTTTTTT.

This chain uses TRBV6-6 with TRBJ1-5; 8 bases map to TRBD1. The CDR3 length is 16 residues. Germline V gene sequence: CDR1 MNHNY, CDR2 SVGAGI (reference sequence). Trimming took 6 bases from V and 7 from J; bases not matched to a gene: 14. Here the CDR3 DNA reads TGTGCCAGCAGCCTGACACCAGGGGGCTTTAACCAGCCCCAGCATTTT. Its translation: CASSLTPGGFNQPQHF.

V gene TRBV5-1 combines with J gene TRBJ1-4; D remains unclear. With 0 bases removed from V and 8 bases from J, the gap between germline ends came to 8 bases. From germline, CDR1 is SGHRS and CDR2 YFSETQ. This CDR3 has 13 residues. CDR3 sequence reads: CASSLEIREKLFF. The DNA of the CDR3 is TGCGCCAGCAGCTTGGAAATAAGGGAAAAACTGTTTTTT. Filled out from reference TRBV5-1 and TRBJ1-4, the complete variable domain reads KAGVTQTPRYLIKTRGQQVTLSCSPISGHRSVSWYQQTPGQGLQFLFEYFSETQRNKGNFPGRFSGRQFSNSRSEMNVSTLELGDSALYLCASSLEIREKLFFGSGTQLSVL.